One T cell receptor (beta chain) is described in this entry. The antigen this receptor binds is unknown. The input lacks base qualities; no much larger clone sits a single base away. The CDR3, cysteine through phenylalanine, is 14 amino acids long. Only the CDR3 region is kept as DNA, spanning 42 bases read in frame from base 1. Germline trimming amounts to 5 bases on V and 7 bases on J, with 10 as the count of junction bases outside the gene matches. CDR1 MDHEN and CDR2 SYDVKM were looked up in the germline V gene. The cohort consisted of some 730 healthy bone marrow donors. All cohort members were sampled while nominally healthy, although unrecorded immune exposures were likely present. The donor was CMV seronegative and belonged to the group of 380 or so seronegative cohort members. Every donor gave a peripheral blood sample, and the peripheral blood mononuclear cells from that sample were used for TCR beta sequencing. Genomic DNA was extracted from the blood cell samples with the Qiagen DNeasy Blood Extraction Kit.

Library construction relied on the immunoSEQ multiplex PCR assay. A mixture of 60 forward primers for TCR Vbeta segments and 13 reverse primers for TCR Jbeta segments was used in the multiplex PCR. The CDR3 region of rearranged TCR beta genes was amplified from genomic DNA by a multiplex PCR assay. On the Illumina HiSeq System, the amplified TCR beta libraries were sequenced as 87-base-pair reads. Turning to the authors' computational methods: A later analysis tallied some 79 million unique TCR beta chains across the 650 to 750 repertoires, and approximately 12 million of those chains were shared by two or more donors. Raw reads were error-corrected and collapsed into unique sequences with a nearest-neighbor algorithm that merged closely related sequences to remove PCR and sequencing errors. CDR3 sequences were aligned to IMGT reference sequences to assign V, D and J gene segments. Each retained sequence needed at least a six-nucleotide match to both a V gene segment and a J gene segment. Rearrangements were called productive when the CDR3 lacked stop codons and stayed in frame with V and J; all others were non-productive. Following IMGT convention, CDR3 was defined as the stretch from the second conserved V-encoded cysteine to the conserved J-encoded phenylalanine. Sequences without an unambiguous match to a single V gene segment were excluded from the earlier analysis of about 600 of the donors. An earlier analysis of almost 600 of the donors classified V segments as functional when productive rearrangements were above 56.7% and as segregating when the standard deviation between donors was above 5%. A statistical classification framework was built for diagnosing cytomegalovirus status from the catalog of TCR beta chain sequences. A later analysis assigned V and J genes by comparing TCR nucleotide sequences with IMGT/GENE-DB human TR gene sequences. Using the TCRdist pipeline, a later analysis assigned CDR3 sequences along with most-parsimonious VDJ recombination scenarios. A later analysis defined each TCR beta chain by its CDR3 amino acid sequence plus V-gene family, and excluded reads lacking a unique V-gene family. A later analysis removed 500 to 650 highly shared, low-generation-probability nucleotide sequences to deal with suspected cross-contamination and a sequencing artifact. For each public chain, a later analysis derived a clonal expansion index from normalized ranks of inferred template counts within each repertoire. A later analysis computed generation probabilities with a VDJ recombination model fitted to out-of-frame rearrangements, and checked the results against IGoR. A later analysis scored TCR-TCR, TCR-HLA and TCR-CMV co-occurrence with hypergeometric tests, applying a repertoire-size bias correction to TCR pairs. In a later analysis, false discovery rates were estimated by permuting HLA or CMV assignments 20 times. In a later analysis, co-occurring TCRs were grouped using DBSCAN, and TCRdist sequence similarity was added for clustering within HLA-allele-positive subsets. Repertoires with fewer than 30,000 or more than 120,000 public chains were left out of co-occurrence clustering, as were about five repertoires with anomalous nucleotide sharing. Held by TCRdb, this immuneACCESS table contains in-frame sequences only and omits some clones. Under half of the omission traces to an unresolved V gene where checked; the cause of the rest is unknown. V, J and clone size derive from that table, while D and trimming were established from the DNA sequence. The sample table holds approximately 200,000 clones, of which 65% to 90% were seen once. The ten largest clones add up to over 1.1% of the sample.

This entry belongs to a study of cytomegalovirus exposure and HLA in healthy donors (TCRdb year 2017). About the full investigation: In an earlier analysis of roughly 500 of the donors, roughly 300 Gb of sequence data and 117 million unique TCR beta sequences from about 179 million T cells were reported. Approximately 330 gigabases of sequencing data and 70 million to 100 million unique TCR sequences made up an early release that covered under 750 HLA-typed donors. Of the 300 to 500 genotyped donors, more than 75% were placed in the genetic ancestry cluster associated with self-reported Caucasian donors. The study aimed to test whether signatures of past pathogen exposure could be identified by cataloging public T cell receptors. The T cell repertoires of some 670 subjects were profiled by immunosequencing and related to cytomegalovirus serostatus. In addition to the first cohort of roughly 670 subjects, a separate validation cohort of approximately 110 different subjects was used. To predict cytomegalovirus infection status, the study combined high-throughput TCR immunosequencing, statistical association of individual TCRs with disease status, and machine learning. A later analysis re-examined previously published TCR beta repertoires from around 670 donors and added high-resolution HLA genotyping to investigate patterns of TCR occurrence. The later analysis used no new phenotypic data to find candidate immune exposures, relying instead on TCR beta sequences and their occurrence across donors. To decide whether each TCR beta V gene segment behaved as functional or pseudogenic, an earlier analysis of 587 of the donors relied on high-throughput TCR beta sequencing. Alongside the repertoire data, information on donor age, sex, ethnicity and CMV serostatus was compiled. A later genetic analysis used genome-wide SNP genotypes for 398 of the 666 donors, treating that subset as a discovery cohort. All discovery cohort repertoires had been generated on a single sequencing platform. Both class I and class II loci were covered by HLA typing, at four-digit resolution. The number of typed donors differed by locus: roughly 620-630 for A, B, C, DRB1 and DQB1; some 500 for DQA1; 606 for DPA1; and roughly 470 for DPB1. Five DR-DQ haplotypes were handled as single units for association and clustering, since linkage in the cohort was strong. Among around 400 genotyped donors of the cohort, an average of approximately 230,000 unique TCR beta nucleotide sequences were sequenced per donor, around 20% of them non-productive.

What the authors observed across the whole study: Correlated functional status among segregating V segments might be attributable to linkage disequilibrium, but an unknown experimental factor could not be ruled out. In a later analysis, HLA-associated TCR beta chains were found to be more clonally expanded and to have lower generation probabilities than equally common non-associated chains. In the study, about 150 TCR beta chains were listed as associated with cytomegalovirus. Because counts were too low, approximately 15 rarely observed V segments, including chromosome 9 orphons, were excluded from the earlier analysis of 587 of the donors. Assigning TCR associations to individual alleles was difficult when HLA alleles, especially DR and DQ, strongly co-occurred. According to a later analysis, parvovirus B19, influenza, CMV and Epstein-Barr virus appeared linked to several top co-occurrence clusters. A later analysis associated 16,951 TCR beta sequences with specific HLA alleles at a false discovery rate of 0.05. In a later analysis, most CMV-associated TCR beta chains were found to appear HLA-restricted, with HLA associations seemingly driven largely by CMV exposure. The classifier was reported to diagnose cytomegalovirus status with high specificity and sensitivity in both the original cohort and the validation cohort. Sequencing depth was assumed to be roughly uniform across donors in the presence/absence analyses, though that assumption may not hold. In vitro tests confirmed that a few of the cytomegalovirus-associated TCR beta chains recognize cytomegalovirus antigens. An earlier analysis of some 560 of the donors showed that most TCR beta V segments appeared in productive rearrangements either about 87% or about 30% of the time, which broadly matched IMGT annotations. While some public TCRs were present in many individuals, most TCR sequences turned up only very rarely across donors. In this cohort, only TCR beta chains were sequenced, and detectable features were limited by the absence of alpha or paired-chain data. In a later genetic analysis, a missense DCLRE1C variant was associated with V-gene and J-gene trimming of TCR beta chains, and the association was replicated in an independent cohort. In a later genetic analysis, fewer N-insertions in productive TCRs were reported among donors in an Asian-associated ancestry cluster than the 666-donor mean. A cluster of highly shared sequence variants was judged likely to be a technical artifact of the sequencing pipeline. Some IMGT-functional V segments, including TRBV6-2 and TRBV6-3, could not be told apart with the 87-base-pair reads, so those segments were excluded. Immune exposure information for the cohort was limited to CMV serostatus. According to the authors, the approach could potentially be generalized to other disease states and immunological phenotypes. HLA typing was unavailable for some donors at each locus, so association tests used only the typed subset. In a later analysis, TCR association rates were found to vary across HLA loci, with the most associated TCRs seen for DRB1 alleles and the fewest for HLA-C alleles. A further reported finding was that TCR beta sequences accurately predicted the HLA-A and HLA-B alleles for most subjects in the first cohort.

What was sequenced was PBMCs. This sequence was found in a girl between 10 and 17 years old in good health and CMV-seronegative. This chain joins TRBV28 to TRBJ1-2, with 7 bases matching TRBD1. Here is the DNA: TGTGCCAGCAGTACCCAGGGGGGTGTCCTTGGCTACACCTTC. The resulting protein is CASSTQGGVLGYTF.